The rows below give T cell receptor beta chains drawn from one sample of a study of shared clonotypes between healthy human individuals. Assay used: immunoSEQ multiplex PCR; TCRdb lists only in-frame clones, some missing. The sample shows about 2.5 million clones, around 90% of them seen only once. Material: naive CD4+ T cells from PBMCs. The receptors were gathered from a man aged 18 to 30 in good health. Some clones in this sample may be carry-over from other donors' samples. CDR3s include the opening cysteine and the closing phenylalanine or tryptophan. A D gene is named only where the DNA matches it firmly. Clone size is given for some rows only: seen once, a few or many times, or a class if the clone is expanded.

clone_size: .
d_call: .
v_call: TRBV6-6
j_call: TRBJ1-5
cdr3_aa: CASSFSGGAGNQPQHF
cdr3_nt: TGTGCCAGCAGTTTTTCGGGGGGCGCGGGCAATCAGCCCCAGCATTTT

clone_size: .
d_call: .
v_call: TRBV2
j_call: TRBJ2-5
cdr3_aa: CAARRERTQYF
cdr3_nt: TGTGCCGCACGGAGGGAGCGGACCCAGTACTTC

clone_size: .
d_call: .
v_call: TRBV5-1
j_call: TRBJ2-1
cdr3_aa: CASSLMGRQSYNEQFF
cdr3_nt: TGCGCCAGCAGCCTGATGGGGAGGCAGTCCTACAATGAGCAGTTCTTC

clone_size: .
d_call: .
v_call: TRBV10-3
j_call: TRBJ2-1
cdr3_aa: CAISEQSVTSRRAQFF
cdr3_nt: TGTGCCATCAGTGAGCAAAGTGTCACGTCGCGCAGGGCGCAGTTCTTC

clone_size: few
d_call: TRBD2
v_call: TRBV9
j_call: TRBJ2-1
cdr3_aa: CASSVVPTAGGEQFF
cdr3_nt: TGTGCCAGCAGCGTAGTCCCGACGGCGGGAGGGGAGCAGTTCTTC

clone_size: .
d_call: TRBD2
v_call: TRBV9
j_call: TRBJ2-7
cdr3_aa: CASSAVGGRGGEQYF
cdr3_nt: TGTGCCAGCAGCGCAGTGGGCGGGAGAGGTGGTGAGCAGTACTTC

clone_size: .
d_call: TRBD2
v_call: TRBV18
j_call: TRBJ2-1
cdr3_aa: CASSPPSGPYNEQFF
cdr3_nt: TGTGCCAGCTCACCTCCTAGCGGGCCCTACAATGAGCAGTTCTTC

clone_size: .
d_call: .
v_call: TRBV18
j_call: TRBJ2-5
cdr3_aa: CASSLVRQETQYF
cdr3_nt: TGTGCCAGCTCACTCGTACGCCAAGAGACCCAGTACTTC

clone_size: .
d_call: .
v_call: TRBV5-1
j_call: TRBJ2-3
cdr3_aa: CASSSASDIPDTQYF
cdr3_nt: TGCGCCAGCAGCTCCGCTAGCGATATTCCAGATACGCAGTATTTT

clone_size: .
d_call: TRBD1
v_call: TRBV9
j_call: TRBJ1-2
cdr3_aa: CASSGKKRGQDGYTF
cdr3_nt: TGTGCCAGCAGCGGGAAGAAAAGGGGACAGGATGGCTACACCTTC

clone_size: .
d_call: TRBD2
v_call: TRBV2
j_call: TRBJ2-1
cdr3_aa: CASRREGPDYNEQFF
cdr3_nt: TGTGCCAGCAGGCGGGAGGGCCCGGACTACAATGAGCAGTTCTTC

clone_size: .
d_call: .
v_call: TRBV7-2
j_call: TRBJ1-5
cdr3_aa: CASSQDGSRPQHF
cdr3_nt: TGTGCCAGCAGCCAGGACGGTAGTCGGCCCCAGCATTTT

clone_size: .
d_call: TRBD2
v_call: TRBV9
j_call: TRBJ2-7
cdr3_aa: CASSVGTSGPYEQYF
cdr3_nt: TGTGCCAGCAGCGTAGGGACTAGCGGACCCTACGAGCAGTACTTC

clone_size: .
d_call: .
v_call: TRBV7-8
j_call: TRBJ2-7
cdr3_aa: CASSESRSSYEQYF
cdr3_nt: TGTGCCAGCAGCGAAAGTAGGAGCTCCTACGAGCAGTACTTC

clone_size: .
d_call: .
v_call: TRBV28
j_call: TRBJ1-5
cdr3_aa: CASSRKGFGNQPQHF
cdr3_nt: TGTGCCAGCAGCCGGAAGGGGTTTGGGAATCAGCCCCAGCATTTT

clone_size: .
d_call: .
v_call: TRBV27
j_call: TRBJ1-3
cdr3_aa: CASSPAWADPRSGNTIYF
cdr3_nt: TGTGCCAGCAGCCCCGCCTGGGCGGATCCTAGGTCTGGAAACACCATATATTTT

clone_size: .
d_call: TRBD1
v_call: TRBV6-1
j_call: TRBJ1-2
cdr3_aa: CASSDSDRDGYTF
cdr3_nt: TGTGCCAGCAGTGATTCAGACAGGGATGGCTACACCTTC

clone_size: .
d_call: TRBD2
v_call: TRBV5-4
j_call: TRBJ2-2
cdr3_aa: CASSLGSGGNTGELFF
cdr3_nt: TGTGCCAGCAGCTTGGGTAGCGGGGGTAACACCGGGGAGCTGTTTTTT

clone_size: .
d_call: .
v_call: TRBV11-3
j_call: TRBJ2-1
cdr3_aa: CASSLDRRYEQFF
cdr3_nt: TGTGCCAGCAGCTTAGACAGGAGGTATGAGCAGTTCTTC

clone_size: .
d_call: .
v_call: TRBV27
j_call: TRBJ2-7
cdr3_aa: CASSPRFYSSATRNSYEQYF
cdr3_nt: TGTGCCAGCAGTCCCCGGTTCTATTCGTCGGCCACGCGGAATTCCTACGAGCAGTACTTC

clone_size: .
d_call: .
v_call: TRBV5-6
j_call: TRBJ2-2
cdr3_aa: CASHQQGTTTNTGELFF
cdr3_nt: TGTGCCAGCCATCAACAGGGAACGACCACGAACACCGGGGAGCTGTTTTTT

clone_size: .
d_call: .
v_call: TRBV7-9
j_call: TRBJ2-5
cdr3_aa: CASSYSRQKETQYF
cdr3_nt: TGTGCCAGCAGCTATAGCCGTCAAAAAGAGACCCAGTACTTC

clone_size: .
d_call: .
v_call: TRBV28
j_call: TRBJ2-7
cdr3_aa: CASSLYGQWTYEQYF
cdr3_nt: TGTGCCAGCAGTTTATATGGACAGTGGACCTACGAGCAGTACTTC

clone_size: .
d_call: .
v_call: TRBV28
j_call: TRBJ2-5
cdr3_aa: CASSLVVAATTQYF
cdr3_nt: TGTGCCAGCAGTTTAGTCGTGGCGGCAACGACCCAGTACTTC

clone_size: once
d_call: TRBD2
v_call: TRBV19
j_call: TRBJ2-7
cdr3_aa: CASSRTSGVYEQYF
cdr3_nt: TGTGCCAGTAGCCGGACTAGCGGGGTCTACGAGCAGTACTTC

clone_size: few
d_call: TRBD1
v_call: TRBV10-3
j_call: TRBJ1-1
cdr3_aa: CAISDLQGVNTEAFF
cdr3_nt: TGTGCCATCAGTGACTTACAGGGGGTAAACACTGAAGCTTTCTTT

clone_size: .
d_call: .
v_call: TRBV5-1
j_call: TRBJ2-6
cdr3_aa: CASSLASSGANVLTF
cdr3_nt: TGCGCCAGCAGCTTAGCGAGCTCTGGGGCCAACGTCCTGACTTTC

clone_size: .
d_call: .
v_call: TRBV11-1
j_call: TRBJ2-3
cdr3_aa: CASRSLDPYTDTQYF
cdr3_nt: TGTGCCAGCAGATCACTAGATCCATACACAGATACGCAGTATTTT

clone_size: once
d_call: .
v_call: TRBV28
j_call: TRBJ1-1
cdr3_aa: CASSLTRGAEAFF
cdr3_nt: TGTGCCAGCAGTTTAACTAGGGGAGCTGAAGCTTTCTTT

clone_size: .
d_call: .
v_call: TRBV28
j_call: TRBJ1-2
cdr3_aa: CASSFILGYGYTF
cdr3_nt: TGTGCCAGCAGTTTTATTCTGGGTTATGGCTACACCTTC

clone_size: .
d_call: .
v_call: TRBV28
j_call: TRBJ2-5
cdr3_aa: CASTPGGQETQYF
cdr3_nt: TGTGCCAGCACCCCCGGGGGCCAAGAGACCCAGTACTTC

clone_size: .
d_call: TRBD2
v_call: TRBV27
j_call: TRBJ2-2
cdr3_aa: CASSPPRASGADNTGELFF
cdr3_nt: TGTGCCAGCAGTCCTCCACGAGCTAGCGGAGCGGATAACACCGGGGAGCTGTTTTTT

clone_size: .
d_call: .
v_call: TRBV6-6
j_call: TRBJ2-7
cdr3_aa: CASSYSRVSYEQYF
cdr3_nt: TGTGCCAGCAGTTACTCGCGCGTCTCCTACGAGCAGTACTTC

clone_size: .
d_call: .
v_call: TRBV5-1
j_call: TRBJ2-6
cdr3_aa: CASNGFSGANVLTF
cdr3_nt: TGCGCCAGCAACGGCTTCTCTGGGGCCAACGTCCTGACTTTC

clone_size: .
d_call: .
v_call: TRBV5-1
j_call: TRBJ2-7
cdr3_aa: CASSRDLESIYEQCF
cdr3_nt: TGCGCCAGCAGCCGGGACTTGGAATCAATCTACGAGCAGTGCTTC

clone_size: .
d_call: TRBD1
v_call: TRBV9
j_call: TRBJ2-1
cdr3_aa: CASSVRGDRAYNEQFF
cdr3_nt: TGTGCCAGCAGCGTGAGGGGGGACAGGGCCTACAATGAGCAGTTCTTC

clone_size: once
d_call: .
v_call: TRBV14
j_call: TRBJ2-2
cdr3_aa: CASSQERAVNTGELFF
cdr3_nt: TGTGCCAGCAGCCAAGAAAGGGCGGTAAACACCGGGGAGCTGTTTTTT

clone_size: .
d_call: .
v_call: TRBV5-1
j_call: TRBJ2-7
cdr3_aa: CASSFGSGPSYEQYF
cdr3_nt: TGCGCCAGCAGCTTTGGTTCTGGGCCCTCCTACGAGCAGTACTTC

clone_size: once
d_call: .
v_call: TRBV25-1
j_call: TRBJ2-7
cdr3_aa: CASSSGIEQYF
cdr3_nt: TGTGCCAGCAGTTCAGGGATAGAGCAGTACTTC

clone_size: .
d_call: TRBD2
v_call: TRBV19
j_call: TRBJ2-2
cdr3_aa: CASSIETSALLRELFF
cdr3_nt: TGTGCCAGTAGTATCGAAACTAGCGCTCTCCTGCGGGAGCTGTTTTTT

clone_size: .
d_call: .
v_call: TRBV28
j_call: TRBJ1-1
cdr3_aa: CASSPPPYTEAFF
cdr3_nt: TGTGCCAGCAGTCCCCCTCCTTACACTGAAGCTTTCTTT

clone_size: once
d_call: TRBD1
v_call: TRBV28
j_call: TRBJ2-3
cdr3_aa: CASSPGQGYDTQYF
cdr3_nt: TGTGCCAGCAGCCCGGGACAGGGCTACGATACGCAGTATTTT

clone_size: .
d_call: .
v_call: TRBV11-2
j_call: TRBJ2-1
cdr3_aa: CASSLEHSSYNEQFF
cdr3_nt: TGTGCCAGCAGCTTAGAACATAGCTCCTACAATGAGCAGTTCTTC

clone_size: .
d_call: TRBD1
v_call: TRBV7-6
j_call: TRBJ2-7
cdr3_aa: CASSLITGGYEQYF
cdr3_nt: TGTGCTAGCAGCCTTATAACAGGGGGCTACGAGCAGTACTTC

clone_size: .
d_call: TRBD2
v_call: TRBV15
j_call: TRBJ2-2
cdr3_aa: CATKGGRNTGELFF
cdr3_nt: TGTGCCACCAAGGGAGGGCGGAACACCGGGGAGCTGTTTTTT

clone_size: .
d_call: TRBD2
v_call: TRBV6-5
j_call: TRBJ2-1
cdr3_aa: CASSYPLAGGSDEQFF
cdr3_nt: TGTGCCAGCAGTTACCCCCTAGCGGGAGGGTCGGATGAGCAGTTCTTC

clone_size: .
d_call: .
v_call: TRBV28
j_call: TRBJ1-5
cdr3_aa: CASSLDQPQHF
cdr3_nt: TGTGCCAGCAGTTTGGATCAGCCCCAGCATTTT

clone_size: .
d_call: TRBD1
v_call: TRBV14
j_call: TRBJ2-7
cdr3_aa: CASSRLTGESKYEQYF
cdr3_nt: TGTGCCAGCAGCCGACTAACAGGGGAAAGCAAGTACGAGCAGTACTTC

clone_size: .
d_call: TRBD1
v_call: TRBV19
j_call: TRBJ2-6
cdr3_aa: CASRDRQSGANVLTF
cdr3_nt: TGTGCCAGCCGGGACAGGCAATCTGGGGCCAACGTCCTGACTTTC

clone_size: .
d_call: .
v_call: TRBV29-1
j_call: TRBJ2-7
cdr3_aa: CSFTPLASPYEQYF
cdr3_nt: TGCAGCTTCACCCCTTTGGCCAGTCCCTACGAGCAGTACTTC

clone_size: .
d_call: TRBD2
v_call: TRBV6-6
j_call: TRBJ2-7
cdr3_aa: CASSGTSGRNEQYF
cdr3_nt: TGTGCCAGCAGTGGGACTAGCGGGAGAAACGAGCAGTACTTC

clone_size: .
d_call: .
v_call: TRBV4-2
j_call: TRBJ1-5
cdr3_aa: CASSQDPGTRSNQPQHF
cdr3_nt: TGTGCCAGCAGCCAGGACCCCGGGACCCGAAGCAATCAGCCCCAGCATTTT

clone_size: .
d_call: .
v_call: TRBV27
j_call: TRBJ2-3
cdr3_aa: CASNHLGGGTDTQYF
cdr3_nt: TGTGCCAGCAACCACTTGGGCGGTGGCACAGATACGCAGTATTTT

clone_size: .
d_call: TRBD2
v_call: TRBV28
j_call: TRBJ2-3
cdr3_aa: CASSPGGITDTQYF
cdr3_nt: TGTGCCAGCAGCCCCGGGGGGATCACAGATACGCAGTATTTT

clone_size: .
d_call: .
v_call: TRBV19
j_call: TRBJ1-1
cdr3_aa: CASSTRGTPNTEAFF
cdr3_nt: TGTGCCAGTAGTACCCGGGGGACACCGAACACTGAAGCTTTCTTT

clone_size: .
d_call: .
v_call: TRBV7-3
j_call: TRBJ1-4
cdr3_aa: CASSPGAGEKLFF
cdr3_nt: TGTGCCAGCAGCCCCGGGGCGGGTGAAAAACTGTTTTTT

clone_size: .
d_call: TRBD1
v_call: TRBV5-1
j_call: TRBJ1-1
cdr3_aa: CASHLEQGRTEAFF
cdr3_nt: TGCGCCAGCCACCTAGAACAGGGGCGGACTGAAGCTTTCTTT

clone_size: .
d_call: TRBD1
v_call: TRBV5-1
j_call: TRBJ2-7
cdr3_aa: CASSLAPGQGAYEQYF
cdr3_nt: TGCGCCAGCAGCTTGGCCCCGGGACAGGGGGCCTACGAGCAGTACTTC

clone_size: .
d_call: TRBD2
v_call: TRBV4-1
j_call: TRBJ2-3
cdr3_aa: CASSPISPRLAGGNTDTQYF
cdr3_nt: TGCGCCAGCAGCCCGATCTCACCCCGACTAGCGGGAGGGAACACAGATACGCAGTATTTT

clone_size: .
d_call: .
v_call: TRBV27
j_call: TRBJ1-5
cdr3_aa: CASSFFGQPQHF
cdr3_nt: .